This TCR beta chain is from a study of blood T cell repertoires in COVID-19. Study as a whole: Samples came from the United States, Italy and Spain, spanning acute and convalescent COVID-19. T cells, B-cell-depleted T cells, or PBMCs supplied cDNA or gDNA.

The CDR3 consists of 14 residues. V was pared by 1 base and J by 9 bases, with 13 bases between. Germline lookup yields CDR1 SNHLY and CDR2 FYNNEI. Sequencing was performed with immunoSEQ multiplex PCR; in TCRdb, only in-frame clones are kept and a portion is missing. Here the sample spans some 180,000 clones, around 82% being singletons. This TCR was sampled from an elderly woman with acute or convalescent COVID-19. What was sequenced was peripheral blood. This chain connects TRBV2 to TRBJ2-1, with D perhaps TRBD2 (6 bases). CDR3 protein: CASSEVRTNGEQFF. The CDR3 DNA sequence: TGTGCCAGCAGTGAAGTGAGGACTAATGGTGAGCAGTTCTTC. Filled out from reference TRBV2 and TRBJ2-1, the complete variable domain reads EPEVTQTPSHQVTQMGQEVILRCVPISNHLYFYWYRQILGQKVEFLVSFYNNEISEKSEIFDDQFSVERPDGSNFTLKIRSTKLEDSAMYFCASSEVRTNGEQFFGPGTRLTVL.